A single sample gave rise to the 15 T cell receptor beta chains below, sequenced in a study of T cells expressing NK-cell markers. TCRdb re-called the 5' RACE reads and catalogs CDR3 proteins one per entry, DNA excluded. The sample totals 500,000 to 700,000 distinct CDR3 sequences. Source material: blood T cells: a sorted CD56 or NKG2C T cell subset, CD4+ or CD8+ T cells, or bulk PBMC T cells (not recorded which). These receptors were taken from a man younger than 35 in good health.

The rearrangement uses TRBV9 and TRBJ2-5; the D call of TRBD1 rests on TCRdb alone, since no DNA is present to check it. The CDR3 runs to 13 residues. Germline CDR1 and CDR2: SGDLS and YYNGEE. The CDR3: CASSFEGVETQYF.

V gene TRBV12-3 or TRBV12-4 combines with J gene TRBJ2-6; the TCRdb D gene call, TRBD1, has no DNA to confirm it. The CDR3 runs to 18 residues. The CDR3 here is CASSFPGQGTTGANVLTF.

CDR3 residues: CASSLAVGTSGSREGETQYF. This rearrangement joins TRBV5-6 to TRBJ2-5; TCRdb picks TRBD2, but there is no DNA to check that call. The CDR3 has 20 amino acids. From germline, CDR1 is SGHDT and CDR2 YYEEEE.

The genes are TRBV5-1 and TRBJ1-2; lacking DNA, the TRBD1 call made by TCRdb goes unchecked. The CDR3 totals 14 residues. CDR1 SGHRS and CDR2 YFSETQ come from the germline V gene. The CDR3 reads CASSPGTGSYGYTF.

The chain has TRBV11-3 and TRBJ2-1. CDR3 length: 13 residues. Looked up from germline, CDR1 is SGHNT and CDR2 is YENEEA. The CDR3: CASSLGTVATQFF.

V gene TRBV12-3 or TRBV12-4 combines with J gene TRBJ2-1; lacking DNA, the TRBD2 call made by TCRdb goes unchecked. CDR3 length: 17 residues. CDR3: CASSSYSGGRVPNEQFF.

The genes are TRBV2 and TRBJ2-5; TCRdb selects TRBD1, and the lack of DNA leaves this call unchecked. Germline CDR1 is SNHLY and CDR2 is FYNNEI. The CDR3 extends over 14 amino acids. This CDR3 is CATQGQGVGETQYF.

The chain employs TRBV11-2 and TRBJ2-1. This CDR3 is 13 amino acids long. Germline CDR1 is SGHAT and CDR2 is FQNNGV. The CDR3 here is CASSLEFGHEQFF.

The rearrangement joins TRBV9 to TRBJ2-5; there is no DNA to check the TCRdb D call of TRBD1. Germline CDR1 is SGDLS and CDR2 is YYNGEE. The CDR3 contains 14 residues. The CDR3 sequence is CASSVGGRMETQYF.

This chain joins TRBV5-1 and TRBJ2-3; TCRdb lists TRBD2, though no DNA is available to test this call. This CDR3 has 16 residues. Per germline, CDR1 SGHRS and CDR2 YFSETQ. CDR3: CASSYPIAGVTDTQYF.

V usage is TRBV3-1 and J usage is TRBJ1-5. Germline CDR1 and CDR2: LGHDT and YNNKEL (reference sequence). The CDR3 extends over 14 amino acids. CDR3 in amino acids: CASSQDVGYQPQHF.

CDR3 in amino acids: CASSGSPRQGERYF. V gene TRBV9 combines with J gene TRBJ2-3; no DNA is available, so the TRBD1 call from TCRdb remains unchecked. The CDR3 sequence is 14 residues long. Germline CDR1 reads SGDLS; CDR2 reads YYNGEE. The complete variable domain, with remaining parts taken from reference TRBV9 and TRBJ2-3, reads DSGVTQTPKHLITATGQRVTLRCSPRSGDLSVYWYQQSLDQGLQFLIQYYNGEERAKGNILERFSAQQFPDLHSELNLSSLELGDSALYFCASSGSPRQGERYFGPGTRLTVL.

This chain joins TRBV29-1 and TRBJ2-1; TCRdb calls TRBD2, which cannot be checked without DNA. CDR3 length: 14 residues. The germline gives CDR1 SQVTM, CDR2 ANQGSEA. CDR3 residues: CSALIAGVYNEQFF.

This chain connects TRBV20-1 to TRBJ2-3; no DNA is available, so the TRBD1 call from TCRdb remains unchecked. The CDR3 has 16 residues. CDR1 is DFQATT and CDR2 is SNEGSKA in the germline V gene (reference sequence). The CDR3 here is CSARNQGERSTDTQYF.

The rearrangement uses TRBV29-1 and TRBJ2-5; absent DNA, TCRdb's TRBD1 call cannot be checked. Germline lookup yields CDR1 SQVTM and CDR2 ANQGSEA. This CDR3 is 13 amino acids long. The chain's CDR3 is CSVEGAGAETQYF.